The 24 T cell receptor beta chains below come from one sample, sequenced in a study of cytomegalovirus exposure and HLA in healthy donors. PCR used 60 Vbeta primers and 13 Jbeta primers. The table came from immunoSEQ multiplex PCR; TCRdb's copy has only in-frame clones and leaves some out. The sample carries about 130,000 clones, 75% to 85% recorded once. Specimen: PBMCs. The receptors come from a male donor in good health and CMV-seronegative.

The rearrangement joins TRBV27 to TRBJ2-1; 8 bases align to TRBD2. The CDR3 covers 15 residues. CDR1 is MNHEY and CDR2 is SMNVEV in the germline V gene (reference sequence). Trimming took 2 bases from V and 9 from J; bases not matched to a gene: 9. CDR3 sequence: CASSLGAGATGEQFF. The CDR3 nucleotides are TGTGCCAGCAGTTTAGGAGCGGGGGCCACCGGTGAGCAGTTCTTC.

The chain uses TRBV6-5 and TRBJ2-1, with 8 bases identical to TRBD1. Germline V gene sequence: CDR1 MNHEY, CDR2 SVGAGI. This CDR3 has 15 amino acids. V trimming: 4 bases; J trimming: 2 bases; junction bases outside the gene matches: 4. This CDR3 is CASSFKQGAYNEQFF. CDR3 nucleotide sequence: TGTGCCAGCAGTTTCAAACAGGGGGCCTACAATGAGCAGTTCTTC.

V is TRBV4-1 and J is TRBJ1-1; TRBD1 matches at 8 bases. CDR1 MGHRA and CDR2 YSYEKL come from the germline V gene. The CDR3 runs 14 residues. Germline trimming cut 3 bases from V and 2 bases from J; bases unmatched to any gene: 2. CDR3 residues: CASSHQGANTEAFF. The DNA of the CDR3 is TGCGCCAGCAGCCACCAGGGGGCCAACACTGAAGCTTTCTTT.

This chain links TRBV27 with TRBJ1-2; D is possibly TRBD1 (6 bases). Germline V gene data show CDR1 as MNHEY and CDR2 as SMNVEV (reference sequence). Trimming took 5 bases from V and 7 from J, leaving 14 bases between them. This CDR3 is built from 13 residues. CDR3 sequence reads: CASSPRQVTGYTF. The CDR3, as DNA: TGTGCCAGCAGTCCCCGACAGGTTACTGGCTACACCTTC.

The V gene is TRBV7-3, the J gene TRBJ2-7; 8 bases are a match to TRBD2. This CDR3 region has 14 residues. The V gene end was trimmed by 2 bases and the J gene end by 1 base; junction bases not matched to a gene: 1. Germline CDR1 and CDR2: SGHTA and FQGTGA. CDR3 bases: TGTGCCAGCAGCTTAGCGGGGGGTTCCTACGAGCAGTACTTC. Translating it yields CASSLAGGSYEQYF.

The J gene is TRBJ1-1, the V gene TRBV13; perhaps TRBD1 as D (6 bases). CDR3 length: 13 amino acids. V dropped 4 bases and J dropped 1 base, with 7 bases sitting between them. Germline assignment: CDR1 PRHDT and CDR2 FYEKMQ (reference sequence). In DNA form, the CDR3 reads TGTGCCAGCAGCTGGACAGCGAACACTGAAGCTTTCTTT. This codes for CASSWTANTEAFF.

A few counts support this clone. The rearrangement uses TRBV7-9 and TRBJ2-3; 10 nucleotides match TRBD2. The length of the CDR3 is 16 residues. Per germline, CDR1 SEHNR and CDR2 FQNEAQ (reference sequence). The junction had 9 bases not matched to a gene; V was cut back by 5 bases and J by 4 bases. In nucleotides, the CDR3 is TGTGCCAGCAGCCAACGGACTAGCGGATACTCAGATACGCAGTATTTT. The encoded protein is CASSQRTSGYSDTQYF.

The gene calls are TRBV6-5 and TRBJ1-1; no definite D call. The length of the CDR3 is 14 residues. In germline, CDR1 is MNHEY, CDR2 SVGAGI. V dropped 7 bases and J dropped 1 base, with 13 bases sitting between them. The DNA of the CDR3 is TGTGCCAGCAACAGAAAACCCTCGAACACTGAAGCTTTCTTT. This gives the protein CASNRKPSNTEAFF.

The CDR3: CSVGGQGQETQYF. The DNA for the CDR3 is TGCAGCGTTGGGGGACAGGGCCAAGAGACCCAGTACTTC. The chain joins TRBV29-1 to TRBJ2-5; 9 bases are a match to TRBD1. Germline CDR1 is SQVTM and CDR2 is ANQGSEA. V was clipped by 4 bases and J by 1 base; unmatched bases: 1. The CDR3 is 13 residues long.

The rearrangement uses TRBV5-1 and TRBJ1-1, with TRBD1 identical over 8 bases. This CDR3 contains 15 residues. V shed 3 bases, J shed 1 base, and the junction held 5 bases outside the gene matches. From germline, CDR1 is SGHRS and CDR2 YFSETQ. CDR3 bases: TGCGCCAGCAGCTGGGGGGACAGGACGAACACTGAAGCTTTCTTT. Translated, it gives CASSWGDRTNTEAFF.

V is TRBV2 and J is TRBJ2-3; 9 bases agree with TRBD2. Germline-derived CDR1 and CDR2 are SNHLY and FYNNEI. Germline trimming cut 8 bases from V and 3 bases from J; bases unmatched to any gene: 9. This CDR3 region has 15 residues. CDR3 coding DNA: TGTGCCAGCCCTCTTCTAGCGGGGAGGACAGATACGCAGTATTTT. Residues: CASPLLAGRTDTQYF.

V and J are TRBV11-2 and TRBJ2-4; no reliable D call. The CDR3 spans 16 residues. V lost 0 bases and J lost 0, with 9 bases in between. Germline CDR1 is SGHAT and CDR2 is FQNNGV. CDR3: CASSLDGLLAKNIQYF. The CDR3 region has the DNA TGTGCCAGCAGCTTAGATGGGCTTTTAGCCAAAAACATTCAGTACTTC.

The rearrangement joins TRBV14 to TRBJ1-2; TRBD1 aligns across 7 bases. Per germline, CDR1 SGHDN and CDR2 FVKESK. This CDR3 is built from 13 residues. J was trimmed by 8 bases and V by 4 bases; bases with no gene match: 7. CDR3 nucleotide sequence: TGTGCCAGCAGCCTAACAGGGGAATACGGCTACACCTTC. This codes for CASSLTGEYGYTF.

The V call is TRBV5-1, the J call TRBJ2-1, with TRBD2 identical over 8 bases. The CDR3 is 15 residues long. Germline trimming cut 6 bases from V and 6 bases from J; bases unmatched to any gene: 11. From germline, CDR1 is SGHRS and CDR2 YFSETQ. The CDR3 reads CASNPREGFGNEQFF. The CDR3 DNA sequence: TGCGCCAGCAACCCTCGGGAGGGGTTCGGCAATGAGCAGTTCTTC.

The chain combines TRBV28 with TRBJ1-5; D ambiguous. Germline CDR1 reads MDHEN; CDR2 reads SYDVKM. The CDR3 is 11 residues long. Trimming shortened V by 6 bases and J by 4 bases, and 4 bases separated the two germline ends. CDR3 DNA: TGTGCCAGCAGCGTAAATCAGCCCCAGCATTTT. It translates to CASSVNQPQHF.

This clone has just a few counts. The rearrangement joins TRBV5-6 to TRBJ1-3; possible D gene TRBD1, 5 bases. CDR1 and CDR2 from the germline V gene are SGHDT and YYEEEE. CDR3 size: 16 residues. Trimming cost V 5 bases and J 3 bases, with 18 bases left between them. The CDR3 bases are TGTGCCAGCAGTGGGGGTGGGGACTCGCTTGGAAACACCATATATTTT. Its translation is CASSGGGDSLGNTIYF. Based on the CDR3 plus reference TRBV5-6 and TRBJ1-3, the full variable domain is DAGVTQSPTHLIKTRGQQVTLRCSPKSGHDTVSWYQQALGQGPQFIFQYYEEEERQRGNFPDRFSGHQFPNYSSELNVNALLLGDSALYLCASSGGGDSLGNTIYFGEGSWLTVV.

This clone was counted between two and nine times. Mismatch with germline at one junction end may stem from a read error. The rearrangement uses TRBV25-1 and TRBJ2-6; D perhaps matches TRBD1 (5 bases). This CDR3 has 15 residues. The germline V gene has CDR1 MGHDK and CDR2 SYGVNS. CDR3 amino acids: CASSVDQSGANGLTF. The DNA for the CDR3 is TGTGCCAGCAGCGTTGACCAGTCTGGGGCCAACGGCCTGACTTTC.

This sequence joins TRBV7-2 and TRBJ2-7, with 12 nucleotides matching TRBD2. The CDR3 spans 15 residues. The germline gives CDR1 SGHTA, CDR2 FQGNSA. The J segment lost 4 bases and the V segment lost 2 bases, leaving 3 bases of the junction unmatched. The CDR3 nucleotides read TGTGCCAGCAGCTTAACAGGGACTAGCGGGTACGAGCAGTACTTC. Residues: CASSLTGTSGYEQYF.

The chain carries TRBV7-9 and TRBJ1-3, with TRBD1 identical over 9 bases. V lost 7 bases to trimming and J lost 4 bases; unmatched junction nucleotides: 11. CDR1 SEHNR and CDR2 FQNEAQ come from the germline V gene (reference sequence). CDR3 length: 16 residues. CDR3 sequence (DNA): TGTGCCAGCACCCGCCCCGGGGGGACAGGGGGAAACACCATATATTTT. Amino acid sequence: CASTRPGGTGGNTIYF.

The chain has TRBV29-1 and TRBJ2-7; D possibly corresponds to TRBD1 (6 bases). This CDR3 spans 12 amino acids. V lost 1 base to trimming and J lost 10 bases, with 14 bases between them. Germline CDR1 is SQVTM and CDR2 is ANQGSEA. The CDR3 loop is CSVEAIRGTQYF. CDR3 nucleotides: TGCAGCGTTGAAGCCATCCGAGGGACACAGTACTTC.

The chain has TRBV2 and TRBJ2-2, with TRBD2 identical over 10 bases. The CDR3 consists of 17 residues. V trimming: 6 bases; J trimming: 3 bases; junction bases outside the gene matches: 10. Germline V CDR1 and CDR2: SNHLY, FYNNEI. The chain's CDR3 is CASREGAGGPDTGELFF. The CDR3 DNA reads as TGTGCCAGCAGGGAGGGAGCGGGGGGGCCGGACACCGGGGAGCTGTTTTTT.

CDR3 sequence: CASSQGSSLTYEQYF. The CDR3 DNA follows: TGTGCCAGCAGCCAAGGCAGTAGCCTTACCTACGAGCAGTACTTC. The gene calls are TRBV7-6 and TRBJ2-5; D is unresolved. The J call is uncertain, as TRBJ2-7 better fits the DNA end. CDR3 length equals 15 residues. CDR1 and CDR2 from the germline V gene are SGHVS and FNYEAQ.

CDR3 amino acids: CASTGAQETQYF. In nucleotides, the CDR3 is TGTGCCAGCACTGGGGCCCAAGAGACCCAGTACTTC. The rearrangement uses TRBV6-6 and TRBJ2-5; D possibly corresponds to TRBD1 (5 bases). The CDR3 has 12 amino acids. V was shortened by 7 bases and J by 1 base, with 7 bases between the two germline ends. The germline CDR1 and CDR2 sequences are MNHNY and SVGAGI (reference sequence).

This chain connects TRBV9 to TRBJ1-5; D is unresolved. The CDR3 sequence is 13 residues long. In germline, CDR1 is SGDLS, CDR2 YYNGEE. Between the trimmed V and J ends, which lost 8 bases and 0 bases, there was a span of 9 bases. Here the CDR3 reads CASSLSSNQPQHF. The DNA for the CDR3 is TGTGCCAGTTCCCTTAGTAGCAATCAGCCCCAGCATTTT.